These 14 T cell receptor beta chains were sequenced from one sample in a study of T cell changes during pregnancy in multiple sclerosis. Only in-frame clones appear in the TCRdb table, and some are missing; sequencing was by immunoSEQ multiplex PCR. The repertoire has approximately 66,000 clones, 90% to 95% of them found once; the top ten carry approximately 5.7%. Sample: CD8+ T cells from peripheral blood mononuclear cells, taken before pregnancy. The receptor set was obtained from a female donor with multiple sclerosis, enrolled in a pregnancy study.

This chain uses TRBV27 with TRBJ2-7; D possibly corresponds to TRBD2 (5 bases). V was trimmed by 6 bases and J by 4 bases, leaving 10 bases between them. There are 12 residues in the CDR3. CDR1 is MNHEY, CDR2 SMNVEV, per germline (reference sequence). CDR3 DNA: TGTGCCAGCAGGTCGGGATCTTACGAGCAGTACTTC. This translates into CASRSGSYEQYF.

The chain combines TRBV30 with TRBJ1-4; maybe TRBD1 (6 bases). Trimming took 3 bases from V and 1 from J, leaving 12 bases between them. There are 15 residues in the CDR3. Per the germline V gene, CDR1 is GTSNPN and CDR2 is SVGIG (reference sequence). Written as DNA, the CDR3 is TGTGCCTGGAGACAGGGCGTGGGAACTAATGAAAAACTGTTTTTT. Translated: CAWRQGVGTNEKLFF. The full variable domain, in which reference TRBV30 and TRBJ1-4 provide the parts outside the CDR3, is SQTIHQWPATLVQPVGSPLSLECTVEGTSNPNLYWYRQAAGRGLQLLFYSVGIGQISSEVPQNLSASRPQDRQFILSSKKLLLSDSGFYLCAWRQGVGTNEKLFFGSGTQLSVL.

The rearrangement links TRBV11-2 to TRBJ2-7; the match to TRBD2 covers 7 bases. The germline V gene encodes CDR1 SGHAT and CDR2 FQNNGV. The junction had 10 bases not matched to a gene; V was cut back by 4 bases and J by 4 bases. The CDR3 runs to 15 residues. The CDR3 sequence: CASSSSTSPTYEQYF. CDR3 coding DNA: TGTGCCAGCAGCTCCTCGACTAGCCCCACGTACGAGCAGTACTTC.

This chain links TRBV9 with TRBJ2-1; possibly TRBD2 for D (7 bases). V was trimmed by 0 bases and J by 4 bases, leaving 14 bases between them. Germline V lookup: CDR1 SGDLS, CDR2 YYNGEE. The CDR3 consists of 16 residues. The CDR3 here is CASSVVGGALYNEQFF. The DNA for the CDR3 is TGTGCCAGCAGCGTAGTTGGGGGGGCTCTATACAATGAGCAGTTCTTC.

This sequence joins TRBV19 and TRBJ1-1, with 7 bases that match TRBD1. CDR1 is LNHDA, CDR2 SQIVND, per germline (reference sequence). The CDR3 runs to 14 residues. Trimming removed 2 bases from V and 5 bases from J; junction bases left unmatched: 5. The CDR3 loop reads CASSIWGQMTEAFF. CDR3 bases: TGTGCCAGTAGTATATGGGGACAGATGACTGAAGCTTTCTTT.

The chain combines TRBV25-1 with TRBJ2-1, with D perhaps TRBD2 (5 bases). Germline V lookup: CDR1 MGHDK, CDR2 SYGVNS. The CDR3 contains 13 residues. The V and J ends lost 2 bases and 6 bases respectively, with 8 bases between them. The CDR3 DNA follows: TGTGCCAGCAGTGAAGACCGGGGCAATGAGCAGTTCTTC. It specifies CASSEDRGNEQFF.

This chain connects TRBV7-6 to TRBJ2-1; 14 bases are a match to TRBD2. The junction had 5 bases not matched to a gene; V was cut back by 5 bases and J by 2 bases. Looked up from germline, CDR1 is SGHVS and CDR2 is FNYEAQ. The CDR3 covers 17 residues. CDR3 amino acids: CASSPGTSGGPYNEQFF. The CDR3 nucleotides are TGTGCCAGCAGCCCCGGGACTAGCGGGGGCCCCTACAATGAGCAGTTCTTC. The variable domain in full, completed from reference TRBV7-6 and TRBJ2-1, reads GAGVSQSPRYKVTKRGQDVALRCDPISGHVSLYWYRQALGQGPEFLTYFNYEAQQDKSGLPNDRFSAERPEGSISTLTIQRTEQRDSAMYRCASSPGTSGGPYNEQFFGPGTRLTVL.

The chain uses TRBV30 and TRBJ1-5; TRBD1 might be the D (6 bases). V lost 4 bases to trimming and J lost 3 bases, with 13 bases between them. This CDR3 spans 14 amino acids. CDR1 is GTSNPN and CDR2 is SVGIG in the germline V gene (reference sequence). In DNA, the CDR3 is TGTGCCTGGACGACAGGTGGAATCAATCAGCCCCAGCATTTT. As protein: CAWTTGGINQPQHF.

The V and J genes are TRBV6-1 and TRBJ2-2; possibly TRBD2 for D (6 bases). Per germline, CDR1 MNHNS and CDR2 SASEGT. Trimming stripped 2 bases from V and 3 bases from J, with 10 bases between. The CDR3 covers 15 residues. The CDR3 DNA sequence: TGTGCCAGCAGTGAATTGGAGGGAGACACCGGGGAGCTGTTTTTT. This encodes CASSELEGDTGELFF.

The CDR3 here is CASSQRQGPYEQYF. The CDR3 bases are TGCGCCAGCAGTCAACGGCAGGGCCCCTACGAGCAGTACTTC. V usage is TRBV23-1 and J usage is TRBJ2-7, with a possible D match to TRBD1 (5 bases). TRBV23-1 is filed as an ORF, its function uncertain. The V end was cut by 2 bases, the J end by 2 bases, with 10 bases between. The CDR3 consists of 14 residues.

The J gene is TRBJ2-2, the V gene TRBV19, with D unclear. The V gene lost 3 bases and the J gene lost 1 base, with 6 bases spanning the gap. Per germline, CDR1 LNHDA and CDR2 SQIVND (reference sequence). The CDR3 has 14 amino acids. The CDR3 nucleotides read TGTGCCAGTAGTATCCTAGGGAACACCGGGGAGCTGTTTTTT. Amino acid sequence: CASSILGNTGELFF.

The chain joins TRBV12-5 to TRBJ1-2; D is possibly TRBD1 (5 bases). CDR1 LGHNT and CDR2 FRNRAP come from the germline V gene. The CDR3 runs to 16 residues. Trimming took off 4 bases at V and 4 bases at J, with 19 bases between the two ends. CDR3 nucleotides: TGTGCTAGTGGTTCCGTCGGGGCAGGGAGGCTCTATGGCTACACCTTC. This translates into CASGSVGAGRLYGYTF.

This chain connects TRBV29-1 to TRBJ2-3; 9 nucleotides agree with TRBD1. Germline lookup yields CDR1 SQVTM and CDR2 ANQGSEA. The V and J ends lost 0 bases and 3 bases, in that order; junction bases with no gene match: 7. This CDR3 has 16 residues. DNA for the CDR3: TGCAGCGTTGAAGATCTAAGTGGACAGGGGACAGATACGCAGTATTTT. It codes for CSVEDLSGQGTDTQYF.

To note about this clone: The same CDR3 can be traced to other DNA sequences in this sample. The chain links TRBV4-1 to TRBJ2-3, with 10 bases matching TRBD2. Germline V gene data show CDR1 as MGHRA and CDR2 as YSYEKL. With V trimmed by 3 bases and J by 2 bases, 2 bases remained unmatched. This CDR3 is built from 15 residues. CDR3 bases: TGCGCCAGCAGCCATCTAGCGGGGGCCACAGATACGCAGTATTTT. Translated: CASSHLAGATDTQYF.